The next 6 T cell receptor beta chains were all read from a single sample in a study of siplizumab effects on memory and regulatory T cells. The data were produced by immunoSEQ multiplex PCR, yet TCRdb's version contains in-frame clones alone and is incomplete. The sample carries approximately 100,000 clones, about 91% recorded once. The specimen was Tregs sorted from blood. The receptors come from a human donor in good health.

V usage is TRBV18 and J usage is TRBJ2-3; unclear D gene. This CDR3 has 15 amino acids. CDR1 KGHSH and CDR2 LQKENI come from the germline V gene. V shed 1 base and J shed 2 bases, with 10 bases lying between them. The chain's CDR3 is CASSPQGPHTDTQYF. The CDR3 bases are TGTGCCAGCTCACCACAAGGCCCTCACACAGATACGCAGTATTTT.

Notes on this clone: Sequence at one end of the junction differs from germline and may be a read error. The V and J genes are TRBV19 and TRBJ2-1; D not certain. From germline, CDR1 is LNHDA and CDR2 SQIVND (reference sequence). The CDR3 runs to 13 residues. Here the CDR3 reads CASSKRSYNEQFF. In DNA form, the CDR3 reads TGTGCCAGCAGTAAGAGATCCTACAATGAGCAGTTCTTC.

This rearrangement joins TRBV7-9 to TRBJ2-1; tentatively, D is TRBD2 (5 bases). CDR1 and CDR2 (germline): SEHNR, FQNEAQ (reference sequence). CDR3 length: 17 residues. V was pared by 3 bases and J by 3 bases, with 18 bases between. The CDR3 region is CASSFQMLKRDYNEQFF. CDR3 bases: TGTGCCAGCAGCTTCCAAATGCTGAAGAGGGACTACAATGAGCAGTTCTTC. Complete variable domain (other parts from reference TRBV7-9 and TRBJ2-1): DTGVSQNPRHKITKRGQNVTFRCDPISEHNRLYWYRQTLGQGPEFLTYFQNEAQLEKSRLLSDRFSAERPKGSFSTLEIQRTEQGDSAMYLCASSFQMLKRDYNEQFFGPGTRLTVL.

This sequence joins TRBV5-1 and TRBJ1-2; D possibly corresponds to TRBD1 (5 bases). Germline CDR1 reads SGHRS; CDR2 reads YFSETQ. CDR3 length equals 13 residues. Trimming left V 5 bases short and J 8 bases short, with 16 bases between. CDR3 loop: CASSPGRGSGYTF. CDR3 in DNA: TGCGCCAGCAGTCCGGGACGGGGCAGCGGCTACACCTTC. Variable domain in full (rest from reference TRBV5-1 and TRBJ1-2): KAGVTQTPRYLIKTRGQQVTLSCSPISGHRSVSWYQQTPGQGLQFLFEYFSETQRNKGNFPGRFSGRQFSNSRSEMNVSTLELGDSALYLCASSPGRGSGYTFGSGTRLTVV.

The DNA of the CDR3 is TGTGCCTGGGGAGGAGTGACCCGAACCCAGTACTTC. Translating it yields CAWGGVTRTQYF. The chain combines TRBV30 with TRBJ2-5, with D tentatively TRBD2 (5 bases). V was shortened by 5 bases and J by 8 bases, with 15 bases between the two germline ends. The CDR3 runs to 12 residues. The germline V gene has CDR1 GTSNPN and CDR2 SVGIG (reference sequence). Full variable domain (rest looked up from reference TRBV30 and TRBJ2-5): SQTIHQWPATLVQPVGSPLSLECTVEGTSNPNLYWYRQAAGRGLQLLFYSVGIGQISSEVPQNLSASRPQDRQFILSSKKLLLSDSGFYLCAWGGVTRTQYFGPGTRLLVL.

The chain combines TRBV9 with TRBJ1-2; D is unclear. Looked up from germline, CDR1 is SGDLS and CDR2 is YYNGEE. The CDR3 has 15 amino acids. The germline V and J ends were trimmed by 0 bases and 0 bases, with 9 bases remaining between them. CDR3 loop: CASSVGVNANYGYTF. The CDR3 bases are TGTGCCAGCAGCGTAGGAGTAAACGCTAACTATGGCTACACCTTC.